This TCR beta chain was sequenced for a study of OX40 agonist ivuxolimab in advanced cancers. Study-level information: Approximately 41% of patients had received prior checkpoint inhibitor therapy.

Only a few counts were recorded for this clone. Its antigen is unidentified. One end of the junction varies from germline; a read error may be responsible. Findings and limits, study-wide: At 0.1 to 3.0 mg/kg, clonal expansion of CD4+ and CD8+ blood T cells had occurred by week 6. Expanded clones were, on average, more numerous among CD8+ T cells than CD4+.

Sequencing used immunoSEQ multiplex PCR; TCRdb keeps in-frame clones, though not all of them. The sample contains 75,000 or so clones, roughly 83% of which appear only once. This CDR3 spans 14 amino acids. Germline assignment: CDR1 SGHTA and CDR2 FQGNSA. This TCR came from an adult with an advanced solid tumor such as melanoma, head and neck, liver or kidney cancer. The gene calls are TRBV7-2 and TRBJ2-5, with TRBD2 identical over 11 bases. The end of the DNA fits TRBJ2-7 better, so the J call may be wrong. The sample was CD4+ or CD8+ T cells sorted from blood, taken in a trial of the OX40 agonist ivuxolimab. The chain's CDR3 is CASSLAGGTYEQYF. The CDR3 nucleotides read TGTGCCAGCAGCCTAGCGGGGGGCACCTACGAGCAGTACTTC.